The 23 T cell receptor beta chains in this list originate from one sample, sequenced in a study of T-cell reconstitution after alpha-beta-depleted transplantation in children. During its preparation, the TCRbeta library received unique molecular identifiers. TCRdb called the PCR reads again in MiXCR, with one record for every CDR3 protein. The sample has roughly 790,000 distinct CDR3 sequences, approximately 15% seen once; the top ten hold roughly 5%. Source: PBMCs, mostly from graft donor cells, taken 360 days after TCRalphabeta/CD19-depleted stem cell transplant. The source is a male patient under 18 who had a stem cell transplant for acute lymphoblastic leukemia, so the T cells may come from the graft donor.

The chain links TRBV24-1 to TRBJ2-3; D unresolved. In germline, CDR1 is KGHDR, CDR2 SFDVKD. The CDR3 covers 13 residues. Trimming cost V 4 bases and J 0 bases, with 4 bases left between them. This chain's CDR3 is CATSERSTDTQYF. CDR3 DNA: TGTGCCACCAGTGAGCGGAGCACAGATACGCAGTATTTT.

This clonotype was recorded only once. The chain uses TRBV21-1 and TRBJ1-3. TRBV21-1 corresponds to a pseudogene. The CDR3 contains 18 residues. In nucleotides, the CDR3 is TGTGCCAGCAGCAAACATGGACGGCAGAGCGTCTCTGGAAACACCATATATTTT. This translates into CASSKHGRQSVSGNTIYF.

CDR3 sequence (DNA): TGCGCCAGCAGCATCCCGACAGGGGTAAGGGAAGCTTTCTTT. Its translation: CASSIPTGVREAFF. V gene TRBV5-1 combines with J gene TRBJ1-1, with 8 bases lining up with TRBD1. This CDR3 has 14 amino acids. Germline CDR1 reads SGHRS; CDR2 reads YFSETQ. Trimming cost V 4 bases and J 8 bases; bases outside gene matches: 10.

This clonotype was picked up a small number of times. V and J are TRBV7-9 and TRBJ2-1; 10 bases map to TRBD2. Trimming removed 4 bases from V and 6 bases from J; junction bases left unmatched: 12. Per germline, CDR1 SEHNR and CDR2 FQNEAQ (reference sequence). The CDR3 runs 17 residues. CDR3 protein: CASSSHPASGSTNEQFF. In nucleotides, the CDR3 is TGTGCCAGCAGCTCCCATCCGGCTAGCGGGAGTACCAATGAGCAGTTCTTC.

The chain employs TRBV12-3 or TRBV12-4 and TRBJ2-7; 9 bases map to TRBD2. CDR3 size: 18 residues. The V segment lost 2 bases and the J segment 1 base; nucleotides outside the gene matches: 12. CDR3 loop: CASSLQVAGGPLSYEQYF. As DNA, the CDR3 is TGTGCCAGCAGTTTACAGGTCGCGGGAGGGCCTCTTTCCTACGAGCAGTACTTC.

The rearrangement links TRBV7-2 to TRBJ2-1, with 9 bases lining up with TRBD2. This CDR3 has 14 residues. Germline V CDR1 and CDR2: SGHTA, FQGNSA. Germline trimming cut 3 bases from V and 8 bases from J; bases unmatched to any gene: 5. CDR3 DNA: TGTGCCAGCAGCTTTCAAGCGGGAGGTTATGAGCAGTTCTTC. It encodes CASSFQAGGYEQFF. The complete variable domain, with remaining parts taken from reference TRBV7-2 and TRBJ2-1, reads GAGVSQSPSNKVTEKGKDVELRCDPISGHTALYWYRQSLGQGLEFLIYFQGNSAPDKSGLPSDRFSAERTGGSVSTLTIQRTQQEDSAVYLCASSFQAGGYEQFFGPGTRLTVL.

This clonotype was picked up a small number of times. This chain connects TRBV4-2 to TRBJ1-6; D gene unclear. There are 12 residues in the CDR3. V shed 3 bases and J shed 7 bases, with 4 bases lying between them. Germline CDR1 LGHNA, CDR2 YNFKEQ. The CDR3 sequence: CASSQRNSPLHF. In nucleotides, the CDR3 is TGTGCCAGCAGCCAGAGAAATTCACCCCTCCACTTT.

This clonotype was observed a handful of times. The chain combines TRBV7-8 with TRBJ2-7; D is possibly TRBD2 (6 bases). The length of the CDR3 is 15 residues. Deletions cut 4 bases from V and 2 bases from J, with 15 bases between. The germline V gene has CDR1 SGHVS and CDR2 FQNEAQ. The CDR3 here is CASSSRGSGTYEQYF. For the CDR3, the DNA is TGTGCCAGCAGCTCTCGTGGTAGCGGTACCTACGAGCAGTACTTC.

The J gene is TRBJ2-7, the V gene TRBV4-1, with 9 nucleotides matching TRBD1. V dropped 4 bases and J dropped 3; count of bases not matched to a gene: 10. Germline assignment: CDR1 MGHRA and CDR2 YSYEKL. The CDR3 is 16 residues long. DNA of the CDR3: TGCGCCAGCAGCCCCCTGGGACAGGGAAAAGACTACGAGCAGTACTTC. It encodes CASSPLGQGKDYEQYF.

The V call is TRBV19, the J call TRBJ2-1; 9 bases align to TRBD2. Looked up from germline, CDR1 is LNHDA and CDR2 is SQIVND (reference sequence). The CDR3 loop spans 15 amino acids. Trimming cost V 6 bases and J 6 bases; bases outside gene matches: 9. The CDR3 bases are TGTGCCAGTAGCTACGGCGGGGGGGTTGGCAATGAGCAGTTCTTC. This encodes CASSYGGGVGNEQFF.

This clonotype was detected many times. The chain uses TRBV12-3 or TRBV12-4 and TRBJ2-1; 8 bases are a match to TRBD2. The V and J ends lost 2 bases and 3 bases, in that order; junction bases with no gene match: 3. This CDR3 region has 15 residues. The CDR3 protein is CASSLSREGYNEQFF. The DNA for the CDR3 is TGTGCCAGCAGTTTAAGTCGGGAGGGCTACAATGAGCAGTTCTTC.

The gene calls are TRBV7-8 and TRBJ1-4; D remains unclear. This CDR3 spans 16 amino acids. V lost 0 bases to trimming and J lost 0 bases, with 8 bases between them. Germline CDR1 is SGHVS and CDR2 is FQNEAQ. The CDR3 nucleotides read TGTGCCAGCAGCTTAGCGGTCTTCGCAACTAATGAAAAACTGTTTTTT. This encodes CASSLAVFATNEKLFF.

This clonotype was counted between two and nine times. V gene TRBV7-8 combines with J gene TRBJ2-1, with D perhaps being TRBD1 or TRBD2 (5 bases each). CDR1 is SGHVS, CDR2 FQNEAQ, per germline. The CDR3 covers 16 residues. V lost 3 bases, J lost 5 bases, and 17 bases lay in between. The DNA for the CDR3 is TGTGCCAGCAGCTTCGTTTCCGGGACGACCCACAATGAGCAGTTCTTC. Translated: CASSFVSGTTHNEQFF.

This clonotype was seen a handful of times. The V gene is TRBV5-1, the J gene TRBJ2-1; D unclear. The CDR3 contains 15 residues. V was shortened by 0 bases and J by 4 bases, with 11 bases between the two germline ends. Germline CDR1 is SGHRS and CDR2 is YFSETQ. The CDR3 sequence: CASSLASGLYNEQFF. The CDR3 DNA sequence: TGCGCCAGCAGCTTGGCCTCAGGCCTTTACAATGAGCAGTTCTTC. The whole variable domain, remainder taken from reference TRBV5-1 and TRBJ2-1, is KAGVTQTPRYLIKTRGQQVTLSCSPISGHRSVSWYQQTPGQGLQFLFEYFSETQRNKGNFPGRFSGRQFSNSRSEMNVSTLELGDSALYLCASSLASGLYNEQFFGPGTRLTVL.

The chain couples TRBV2 to TRBJ2-3; 7 bases are shared with TRBD1. Germline trimming cut 5 bases from V and 3 bases from J; bases unmatched to any gene: 11. The CDR3 spans 16 residues. In germline, CDR1 is SNHLY, CDR2 FYNNEI. The CDR3, as DNA: TGTGCCAGCAGTAACCTGGGACAGAGAGGGACAGATACGCAGTATTTT. This codes for CASSNLGQRGTDTQYF.

CDR3 amino acids: CASSPRRTGPRQFF. CDR3 in DNA: TGTGCCAGCAGCCCAAGGAGGACAGGTCCGAGGCAGTTCTTC. V gene TRBV7-2 combines with J gene TRBJ2-1; 7 bases fit TRBD1. CDR3 size: 14 residues. The germline gives CDR1 SGHTA, CDR2 FQGNSA. V lost 5 bases to trimming and J lost 12 bases; unmatched junction nucleotides: 13.

This clonotype was detected a few times. The J gene is TRBJ2-1, the V gene TRBV4-2, with D perhaps TRBD1 or TRBD2 (5 bases each). This CDR3 is built from 13 residues. CDR1 is LGHNA, CDR2 YNFKEQ, per germline. V was shortened by 3 bases and J by 11 bases, with 14 bases between the two germline ends. CDR3 DNA sequence: TGTGCCAGCAGCCAGGGGCTAGGGGAGCAGCAGTTCTTC. It is translated as CASSQGLGEQQFF.

This clonotype was recorded a few times. V gene TRBV5-1 combines with J gene TRBJ1-1, with D maybe TRBD1 (6 bases). This CDR3 spans 19 amino acids. CDR1 SGHRS and CDR2 YFSETQ come from the germline V gene. The V gene lost 0 bases and the J gene lost 3 bases, with 24 bases spanning the gap. For the CDR3, the DNA is TGCGCCAGCAGCTTGGCGAGGGGGAGCAGGGTGATTTCTGACACTGAAGCTTTCTTT. This gives the protein CASSLARGSRVISDTEAFF.

The chain combines TRBV6-1 with TRBJ2-3, with D possibly being TRBD2 (7 bases). Trimming shortened V by 8 bases and J by 5 bases, and 20 bases separated the two germline ends. This CDR3 is built from 15 residues. Germline CDR1 and CDR2: MNHNS and SASEGT. The CDR3 DNA sequence: TGTGCCAGCGGGGGCAGCGGGATATGGGGAGATACGCAGTATTTT. Encoded protein: CASGGSGIWGDTQYF.

As to this clonotype: This may stem from a read error, because a much larger clone lies one nucleotide away. The rearrangement joins TRBV4-2 to TRBJ2-4; 7 positions agree with TRBD1. The length of the CDR3 is 15 residues. V lost 1 base, J lost 8 bases, and 8 bases stayed unmatched. CDR1 and CDR2 from the germline V gene are LGHNA and YNFKEQ. The CDR3: CASSQGGGVWDIQYF. The CDR3 coding sequence is TGTGCCAGCAGCCAAGGAGGGGGCGTTTGGGACATTCAGTACTTC.

V and J are TRBV9 and TRBJ2-7; perhaps D is TRBD1 or TRBD2 (5 bases each). The CDR3 runs to 16 residues. Trimming took off 0 bases at V and 2 bases at J, with 15 bases between the two ends. Germline CDR1 SGDLS, CDR2 YYNGEE. The CDR3 region is CASSVEPGRGAYEQYF. CDR3 DNA sequence: TGTGCCAGCAGCGTAGAACCGGGAAGGGGAGCCTACGAGCAGTACTTC.

The chain joins TRBV15 to TRBJ2-3, with a possible D match to TRBD2 (6 bases). Germline V gene data show CDR1 as LNHNV and CDR2 as YYDKDF (reference sequence). Trimming removed 3 bases at V and 3 bases at J, with 16 bases between. The CDR3 totals 16 residues. CDR3: CATSSKASDGTDTQYF. The DNA of the CDR3 is TGTGCCACCAGCAGTAAGGCTAGCGACGGGACAGATACGCAGTATTTT.

This chain joins TRBV5-1 and TRBJ1-1, with 10 bases aligning to TRBD1. V lost 1 base, J lost 6 bases, and 15 bases stayed unmatched. CDR1 and CDR2 from the germline V gene are SGHRS and YFSETQ. This CDR3 region has 18 residues. The CDR3 is CASSLRSWTGGLRPEAFF. CDR3 nucleotides: TGCGCCAGCAGCTTGAGAAGTTGGACAGGGGGTTTAAGGCCTGAAGCTTTCTTT.